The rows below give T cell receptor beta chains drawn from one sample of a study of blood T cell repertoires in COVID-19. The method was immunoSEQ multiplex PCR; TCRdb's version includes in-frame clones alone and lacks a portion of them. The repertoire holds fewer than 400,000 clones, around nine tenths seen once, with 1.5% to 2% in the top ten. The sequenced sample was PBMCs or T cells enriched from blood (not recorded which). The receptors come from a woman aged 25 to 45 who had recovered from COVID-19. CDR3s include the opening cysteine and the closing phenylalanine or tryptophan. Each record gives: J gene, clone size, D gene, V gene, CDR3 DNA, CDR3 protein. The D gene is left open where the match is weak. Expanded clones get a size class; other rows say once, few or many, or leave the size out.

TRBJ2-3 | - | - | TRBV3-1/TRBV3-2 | TGTGCCAGCAGCCAAGGAGGAGGCACAGATACGCAGTATTTT | CASSQGGGTDTQYF
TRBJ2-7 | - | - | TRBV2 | TGTGCCAGCAGTGTCCTAGCGTGGTACGAGCAGTACTTC | CASSVLAWYEQYF
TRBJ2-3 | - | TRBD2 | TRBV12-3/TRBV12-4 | TGTGCCAGCAGTATAGCGGGAGGGGATACGCAGTATTTT | CASSIAGGDTQYF
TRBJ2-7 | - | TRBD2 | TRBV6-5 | TGTGCCAGCCGTTTTGCGGGGAGGGTTTACGAGCAGTACTTC | CASRFAGRVYEQYF
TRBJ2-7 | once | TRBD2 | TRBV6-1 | TGTGCCAGCAGTGGGAGCGGGAGCACTCGGACCTACGAGCAGTACTTC | CASSGSGSTRTYEQYF
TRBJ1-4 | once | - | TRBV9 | TGTGCCAGCAGCCTCTCATGGGGGGTTAATGAAAAACTGTTTTTT | CASSLSWGVNEKLFF
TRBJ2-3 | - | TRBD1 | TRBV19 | TGTGCCAGTAGTATGGGGGGGGACAGGGACACAGATACGCAGTATTTT | CASSMGGDRDTDTQYF
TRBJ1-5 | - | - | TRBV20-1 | TGCAGTGCTAGTACAGGTGTAAATCAGCCCCAGCATTTT | CSASTGVNQPQHF
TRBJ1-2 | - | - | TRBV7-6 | TGTGCCAGCAGCACCGGAACAGGGCTCCGTGGCTACACCTTC | CASSTGTGLRGYTF
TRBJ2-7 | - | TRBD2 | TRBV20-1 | TGCAGTGCTAGTTCCGGGAGGATCCACGAGCAGTACTTC | CSASSGRIHEQYF
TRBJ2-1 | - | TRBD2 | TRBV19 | TGTGCCAGTAGTCCGCGACTAGCGGGAATGCTAAATTACAATGAGCAGTTCTTC | CASSPRLAGMLNYNEQFF
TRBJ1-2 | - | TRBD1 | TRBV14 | TGTGCCAGCAGCCATCCCGCAACGGACAGGGACGGCTACACCTTC | CASSHPATDRDGYTF
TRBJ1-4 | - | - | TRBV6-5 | TGTGCCAGCAGTTACAGGGGGAACAATGAAAAACTGTTTTTT | CASSYRGNNEKLFF
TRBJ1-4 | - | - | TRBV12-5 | TGTGCTAGTGCCAGTTTTGGGGCCGTGTCTAATGAAAAACTGTTTTTT | CASASFGAVSNEKLFF
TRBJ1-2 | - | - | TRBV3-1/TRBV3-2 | TGTGCCAGCAGCCAAGATCTTTTTCGACTTTTTGATGGCTACACCTTC | CASSQDLFRLFDGYTF
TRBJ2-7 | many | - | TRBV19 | TGTGCCAGTAGACCTGCAGGGCCCTACGAGCAGTACTTC | CASRPAGPYEQYF
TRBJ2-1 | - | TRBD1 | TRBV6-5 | TGTGCCAGCAGTTACCTTACAGGGGTGGGTTTCAATGAGCAGTTCTTC | CASSYLTGVGFNEQFF
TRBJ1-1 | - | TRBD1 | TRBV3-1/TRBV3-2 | TGTGCCAGCAGACGGAACCCGGGACAGGGGAACACTGAAGCTTTCTTT | CASRRNPGQGNTEAFF
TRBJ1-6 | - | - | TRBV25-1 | TGTGCCAGCAGTGAACTCGGTTATAATTCACCCCTCCACTTT | CASSELGYNSPLHF
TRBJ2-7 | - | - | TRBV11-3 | TGTGCCAGCAGCTTACAGGGGTTTGACGAGCAGTACTTC | CASSLQGFDEQYF
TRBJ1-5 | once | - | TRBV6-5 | TGTGCCAGCAGTTACTCCAGGCTCCCGGGGTCCCAGCATTTT | CASSYSRLPGSQHF
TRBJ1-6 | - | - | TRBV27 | TGTGCCAGCAGTTTCGCATCGGGGGTTGGTAATTCACCCCTCCACTTT | CASSFASGVGNSPLHF
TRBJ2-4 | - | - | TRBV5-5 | TGTGCCAGCAGCTTGGACAGACCCTCAGGGGCCAAAAACATTCAGTACTTC | CASSLDRPSGAKNIQYF
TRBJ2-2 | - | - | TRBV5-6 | TGTGCCAGCAGCTTGGCTGAGAGGCCCGGGGAGCTGTTTTTT | CASSLAERPGELFF
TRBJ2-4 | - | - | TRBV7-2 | TGTGCCAGCAGCGGGGGGACCAAAAACATTCAGTACTTC | CASSGGTKNIQYF
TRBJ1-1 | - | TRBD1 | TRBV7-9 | TGTGCCAGCAGTTTAGGGACAGGGACCACTGAAGCTTTCTTT | CASSLGTGTTEAFF
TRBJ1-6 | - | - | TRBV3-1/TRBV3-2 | TGTGCCAGCAGCCCTACCCCCAATTCACCCCTCCACTTT | CASSPTPNSPLHF
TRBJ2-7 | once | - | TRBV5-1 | TGCGCCAGCAGCTTGGAACGACCCTCCGGTAGGGGTGGAGAGCAGTACTTC | CASSLERPSGRGGEQYF
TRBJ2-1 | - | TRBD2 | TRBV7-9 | TGTGCCAGCAGCCCTGGGGTAGCGGGGGGGCATCAAGAGCAGTTCTTC | CASSPGVAGGHQEQFF
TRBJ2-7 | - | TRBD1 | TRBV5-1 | TGCGCCAGCAGCTGGGCCGGGACAGGGGGCGACGAGCAGTACTTC | CASSWAGTGGDEQYF
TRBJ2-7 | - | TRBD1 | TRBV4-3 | TGCGCCAGCAGCCAAGGGACAGGGGGTACCTACGAGCAGTACTTC | CASSQGTGGTYEQYF
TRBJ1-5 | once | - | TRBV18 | TGTGCCAGCTCACCACGGGGGCCCCAGTTTAGCAATCAGCCCCAGCATTTT | CASSPRGPQFSNQPQHF
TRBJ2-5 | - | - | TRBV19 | TGTGCCAGTAGTCGGGCAGGGTCGAAGGTGGAGACCCAGTACTTC | CASSRAGSKVETQYF
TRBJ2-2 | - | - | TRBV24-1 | TGTGCCACCAGTGAGACAGCTTACGGGGAGCTGTTTTTT | CATSETAYGELFF
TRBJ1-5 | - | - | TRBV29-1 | TGCAGCGTTGGATGGCAGAATCAGCCCCAGCATTTT | CSVGWQNQPQHF
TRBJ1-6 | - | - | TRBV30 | TGTGCCTGGAGTGGGACTTATAATTCACCCCTCCACTTT | CAWSGTYNSPLHF
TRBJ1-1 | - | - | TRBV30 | TGTGCCTGGAGCCGCGGACACCTTGAAGCTTTCTTT | CAWSRGHLEAFF
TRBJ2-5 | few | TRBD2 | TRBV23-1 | TGCGCCAGCAGTCCTAGCGGGAGTAAGCAGATGGGGACCCAGTACTTC | CASSPSGSKQMGTQYF
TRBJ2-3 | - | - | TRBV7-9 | TGTGCCAGCAGCTCGAGCACAGATACGCAGTATTTT | CASSSSTDTQYF
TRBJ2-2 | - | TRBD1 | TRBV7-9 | TGTGCCAGCAGCTGGGACAGGCGCCTCACCGGGGAGCTGTTTTTT | CASSWDRRLTGELFF
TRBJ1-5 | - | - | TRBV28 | TGTGCCAGCAGTTTACTCCCGGGACGCTCGGGGGATCAGCCCCAGCATTTT | CASSLLPGRSGDQPQHF
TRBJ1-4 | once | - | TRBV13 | TGTGCCAGCAGCTTAGCGCAGGGTGCTAATGAAAAACTGTTTTTT | CASSLAQGANEKLFF
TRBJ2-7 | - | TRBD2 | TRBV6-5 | TGTGCCAGCAGTTATTCAGTCGGGACTAGCTACGAGCAGTACTTC | CASSYSVGTSYEQYF
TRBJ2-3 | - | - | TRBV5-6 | TGTGCCAGCATACGATCGAAGGGGAGCACAGATACGCAGTATTTT | CASIRSKGSTDTQYF
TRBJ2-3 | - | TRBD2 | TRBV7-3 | TGTGCCAGCAGCTTAAGCGGGAGGGCCTTTGATACGCAGTATTTT | CASSLSGRAFDTQYF
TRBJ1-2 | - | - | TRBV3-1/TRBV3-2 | TGTGCCAGCAGCCAAGTCCAGGCGTACGGCTACACCTTC | CASSQVQAYGYTF
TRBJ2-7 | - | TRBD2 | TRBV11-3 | TGTGCCAGCAGCTTAGGAGCGGGGGCGAGCTACGAGCAGTACTTC | CASSLGAGASYEQYF
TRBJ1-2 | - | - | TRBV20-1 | TGCAGTGCTAGAAGGGGGAACGGCTACACCTTC | CSARRGNGYTF
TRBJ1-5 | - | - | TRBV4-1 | TGCGCCAGCAGCCAAGTTTCGGACAGAAATCAGCCCCAGCATTTT | CASSQVSDRNQPQHF
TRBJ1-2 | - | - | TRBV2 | TGTGCCAGCAGCTCCCGACAGTTCTATGGCTACACCTTC | CASSSRQFYGYTF
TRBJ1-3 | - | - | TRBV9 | TGTGCCAGCAGCGTAGCTTTACAGGGTGGTGGAAACACCATATATTTT | CASSVALQGGGNTIYF
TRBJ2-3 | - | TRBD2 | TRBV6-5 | TGTGCCAGCAGTTACATAGCGGGGGGACCAGATACGCAGTATTTT | CASSYIAGGPDTQYF
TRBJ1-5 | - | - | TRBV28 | TGTGCCAGCAGTTCCGGGGGCAATCAGCCCCAGCATTTT | CASSSGGNQPQHF